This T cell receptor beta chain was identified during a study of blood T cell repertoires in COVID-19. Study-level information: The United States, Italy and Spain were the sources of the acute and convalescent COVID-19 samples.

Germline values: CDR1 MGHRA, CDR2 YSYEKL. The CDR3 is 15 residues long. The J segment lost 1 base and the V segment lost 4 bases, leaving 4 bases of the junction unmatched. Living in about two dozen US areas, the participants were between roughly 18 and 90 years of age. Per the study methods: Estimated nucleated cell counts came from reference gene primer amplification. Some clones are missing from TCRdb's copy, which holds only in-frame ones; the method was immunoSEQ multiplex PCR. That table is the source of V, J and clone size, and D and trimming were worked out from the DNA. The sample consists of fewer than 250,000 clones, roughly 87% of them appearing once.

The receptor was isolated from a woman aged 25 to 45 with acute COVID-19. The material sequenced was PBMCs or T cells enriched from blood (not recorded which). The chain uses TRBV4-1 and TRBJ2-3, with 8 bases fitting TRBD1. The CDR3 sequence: CASSLGQGRTDTQYF. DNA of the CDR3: TGCGCCAGCAGCCTTGGACAGGGCCGCACAGATACGCAGTATTTT.